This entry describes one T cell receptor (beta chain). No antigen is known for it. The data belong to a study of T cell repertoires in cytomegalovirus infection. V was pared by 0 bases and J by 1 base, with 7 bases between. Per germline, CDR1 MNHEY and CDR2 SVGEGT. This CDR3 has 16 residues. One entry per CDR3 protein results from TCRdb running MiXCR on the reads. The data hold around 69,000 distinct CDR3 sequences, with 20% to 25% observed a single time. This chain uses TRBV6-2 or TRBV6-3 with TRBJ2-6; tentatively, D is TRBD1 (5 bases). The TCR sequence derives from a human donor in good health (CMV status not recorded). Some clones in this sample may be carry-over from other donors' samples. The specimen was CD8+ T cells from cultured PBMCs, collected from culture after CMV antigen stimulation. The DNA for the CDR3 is TGTGCCAGCAGTTACTCGGCAGGGTCTGGGGCCAACGTCCTGACTTTC. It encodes CASSYSAGSGANVLTF.